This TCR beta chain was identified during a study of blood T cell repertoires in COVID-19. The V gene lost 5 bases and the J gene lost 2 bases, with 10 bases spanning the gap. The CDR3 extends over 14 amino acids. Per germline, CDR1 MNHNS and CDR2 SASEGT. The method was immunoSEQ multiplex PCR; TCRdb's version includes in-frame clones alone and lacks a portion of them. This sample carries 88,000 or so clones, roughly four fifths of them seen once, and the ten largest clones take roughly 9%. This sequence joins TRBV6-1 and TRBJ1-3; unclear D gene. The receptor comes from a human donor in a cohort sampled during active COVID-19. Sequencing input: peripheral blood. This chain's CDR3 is CASSPQLTGNTIYF. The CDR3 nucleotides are TGTGCCAGCAGTCCACAGCTAACTGGAAACACCATATATTTT.